The rows below give T cell receptor beta chains drawn from one sample of a study of blood T cells in healthy people across ages. TCRdb independently ran MiXCR on the 5' RACE reads; one entry per CDR3 protein. The repertoire holds about 1,800,000 distinct CDR3 sequences, with 28% as singletons. Material: blood. The receptors stem from a woman aged 25 to 39 in good health. Both conserved end residues are part of each CDR3. A D gene is named only where the DNA matches it firmly. Some rows mark clone size as missing; the rest say once, few, many or name a class of expanded clone.

d_gene	j_gene	abundance	v_gene	CDR3nt	CDR3aa
NA	TRBJ2-7	many	TRBV7-2	TGTGCCAGCAGCTTAAAGGACAACTACGAGCAGTACTTC	CASSLKDNYEQYF
TRBD2	TRBJ2-1	NA	TRBV5-1	TGCGCCAGCAGCCCTAGCGGGGGGGCCCCTCCCACAATTTCGGACGGTCGGTTCTTC	CASSPSGGAPPTISDGRFF
NA	TRBJ2-7	NA	TRBV20-1	TGCAGTGGGAGGGACGACGCCTGCTACGAGCAGTACTTC	CSGRDDACYEQYF
TRBD1	TRBJ2-7	NA	TRBV9	TGTGCCAGCAGCGTAGAGGGGACAGGGGCGAGCGAGCAGTACTTC	CASSVEGTGASEQYF
NA	TRBJ2-2	NA	TRBV20-1	TGCAGTGCTAGAGAAACTATGGCCGGGGAGCTGTTTTTT	CSARETMAGELFF
NA	TRBJ2-5	few	TRBV29-1	TGCAGCGTTGACAGGGATGGCGAGACCCAGTACTTC	CSVDRDGETQYF
TRBD1	TRBJ2-7	many	TRBV29-1	TGCAGCGTTGAAGGAGGACAGGGGAGATCTTTCTCCTACGAGCAGTACTTC	CSVEGGQGRSFSYEQYF
NA	TRBJ2-6	many	TRBV27	TGTGCCAGCAGTTCGACAGTCTCTGGGGCCAACGTCCTGACTTTC	CASSSTVSGANVLTF
TRBD2	TRBJ2-5	NA	TRBV7-2	TGTGCCAGCAGCTCCGAGCGGGAGCGGGAGCAGTACTTC	CASSSEREREQYF
TRBD1	TRBJ1-1	NA	TRBV3-1	TGTGCCAGCAGCCTTGGGACAGGGAGGAACACTGAAGCTTTCTTT	CASSLGTGRNTEAFF
TRBD1	TRBJ2-5	few	TRBV28	TGTGCCAGCAGTCAGGGGGCTCAAGAGCAGTACTTC	CASSQGAQEQYF
TRBD1	TRBJ1-1	few	TRBV20-1	TGCAGTGATATGACAGGGGGCACGGCGACTTTCTTT	CSDMTGGTATFF
TRBD2	TRBJ2-3	NA	TRBV7-3	TGTGCCAGCAGCCTCCCCATGACTAGCGGGGGGGCCGAAGATACGCAGTATTTT	CASSLPMTSGGAEDTQYF
NA	TRBJ2-7	many	TRBV29-1	TGCAGCGTTGGGGGACGGCGCGACGAGCAGTACTTC	CSVGGRRDEQYF
NA	TRBJ2-1	few	TRBV5-6	TGTGCCAGCAGCCTCTTCACGACAGACACACCCACCAAGTTCTTC	CASSLFTTDTPTKFF
NA	TRBJ2-1	NA	TRBV5-6	TGTGCCAGCAGCTTCGAAAGGGGGGTTACGGAGACCCAGTTCTTC	CASSFERGVTETQFF
NA	TRBJ2-5	few	TRBV29-1	TGCAGCGTTGATGATAGAGGTAGCCAAGAGACCCAGTACTTC	CSVDDRGSQETQYF
NA	TRBJ2-4	few	TRBV28	TGTGCCAGCAGTGAGGGGCCCAAAAACATTCAGTACTTC	CASSEGPKNIQYF
NA	TRBJ2-5	few	TRBV7-9	TGTGCCAGCAGCTTTGGGGGCGCGATAGAGACCCAGTACTTC	CASSFGGAIETQYF
NA	TRBJ1-2	few	TRBV20-1	TGCAGTGCCAGGGGTCTGTTCTATGGCTACACCTTC	CSARGLFYGYTF
NA	TRBJ2-2	NA	TRBV28	TGTGCCAGCAGTTTGCAACCGGTAGGGGACACCGGGGAGCTGTTTTTT	CASSLQPVGDTGELFF
NA	TRBJ2-5	NA	TRBV2	TGTGCCAGCACGAGCGTAAGGCAAGAGACCCAGTACTTC	CASTSVRQETQYF
NA	TRBJ2-7	many	TRBV20-1	TGCAGTGCTAGAGGCCCAGGTGGTTACTCCTACGAGCAGTACTTC	CSARGPGGYSYEQYF
NA	TRBJ1-4	NA	TRBV12-3/TRBV12-4	TGTGCCAGCAGTGACAGTTCGGGGTGGGAAAAACTGTTTTTT	CASSDSSGWEKLFF
NA	TRBJ1-4	few	TRBV7-2	TGTGCCAGCAGCTCCACCCCGGGTCCTCTTAATGAAAAACTGTTTTTT	CASSSTPGPLNEKLFF
TRBD1	TRBJ1-4	NA	TRBV20-1	TGCAGTGCTATTAACAGGGGGCGGAATGAAAAACTGTTTTTT	CSAINRGRNEKLFF
NA	TRBJ2-6	many	TRBV20-1	TGCAGTGCTCCCCCGGAGTCTGGGGCCAACGTCCTGACTTTC	CSAPPESGANVLTF
NA	TRBJ2-6	NA	TRBV18	TGTGCCAGCTCACCGGCGGGACAGATCTCTGGGGCCAACGTCCTGACTTTC	CASSPAGQISGANVLTF
NA	TRBJ2-1	many	TRBV9	TGTGCCAGCAGCGTACAGGGAAACTCCTACAATGAGCAGTTCTTC	CASSVQGNSYNEQFF
TRBD2	TRBJ2-3	few	TRBV2	TGTGCCAGCAGTGAACTAGCGGCGACAGATACGCAGTATTTT	CASSELAATDTQYF
TRBD2	TRBJ2-7	NA	TRBV27	TGTGCCAGCAGCCCCCTCCTAGCGGGGGGATCCGAGCAGTACTTC	CASSPLLAGGSEQYF
NA	TRBJ1-5	few	TRBV4-3	TGCGCCAGCAGCCAGTCTATGGCCCAGCCCCAGCATTTT	CASSQSMAQPQHF
TRBD1	TRBJ2-5	many	TRBV5-1	TGCGCCAGCAGATTTGGACAGGCTCAAGAGACCCAGTACTTC	CASRFGQAQETQYF
TRBD1	TRBJ2-1	few	TRBV28	TGTGCCAGCAGACCCTTACGCCGGGACAGTGAGCAGTTCTTC	CASRPLRRDSEQFF
NA	TRBJ1-5	few	TRBV7-2	TGTGCCAGCGCACCGTGGGGCGATCAGCCCCAGCATTTT	CASAPWGDQPQHF
TRBD2	TRBJ2-7	few	TRBV6-2/TRBV6-3	TGTGCCAGCAGTTACTCCGCGACTAGCGGCTCCTACGAGCAGTACTTC	CASSYSATSGSYEQYF
TRBD2	TRBJ2-1	NA	TRBV7-2	TGTGCCAGCAGCTTTGTAGCGGGCCCAACCAGAGGTAATGAGCAGTTCTTC	CASSFVAGPTRGNEQFF
TRBD2	TRBJ2-5	few	TRBV7-2	TGTGCCAGCAGCTTAGATGGGACTAGCGGGTTGAGGCAGTACTTC	CASSLDGTSGLRQYF
NA	TRBJ1-4	NA	TRBV9	TGTGCCAGCAGCGGAAGGGGAGACGGTGAAAAACTGTTTTTT	CASSGRGDGEKLFF